This TCR beta chain was recovered during a study of CD8+CD57+ T cells in acquired aplastic anemia. Regarding the study as a whole: Comparison of patients with controls identified 25 to 35 shared CD8+ CDR3 sequences.

This CDR3 is built from 12 residues. CDR1 is SGHRS, CDR2 YFSETQ, per germline. V lost 5 bases and J lost 4, with 9 bases in between. There are a few counts of this clonotype. The antigen is undetermined. TCR beta VDJ and CDR3 profiling used genomic DNA as template. TCRdb called the reads again in MiXCR, with one record for every CDR3 protein. This table holds roughly 86,000 distinct CDR3 sequences, roughly half found once. The chain couples TRBV5-1 to TRBJ1-1; tentatively, D is TRBD1 (5 bases). Sequenced material: sorted CD4+, CD8+, or CD8+CD57+ T cells (not recorded which) from PBMCs. The TCR comes from a human donor in good health, serving as a control. The CDR3 loop reads CASRSGSTEAFF. CDR3 nucleotide sequence: TGCGCCAGCAGATCAGGGTCCACTGAAGCTTTCTTT.